Listed below are T cell receptor beta chains from one sample, sequenced in a study of cytomegalovirus exposure and HLA in healthy donors. The protocol was immunoSEQ multiplex PCR, while the TCRdb copy is restricted to in-frame clones and leaves out a portion. The data hold approximately 120,000 clones, with over 60% observed a single time. The sample comprised PBMCs. The source of these receptors is a female donor in good health and CMV-seronegative. The CDR3 runs from the conserved cysteine through the conserved F or W. Each record gives: D gene, V gene, J gene, clone size, CDR3 protein, CDR3 DNA. D genes are given only for firm matches. Clone size, where shown, is once, few, many, or a class for clones that have expanded.

d_call: -
v_call: TRBV5-4
j_call: TRBJ1-5
clone_size: -
cdr3_aa: CASSRDAGGQPQHF
cdr3_nt: TGTGCCAGCAGCCGGGACGCGGGAGGACAGCCCCAGCATTTT

d_call: -
v_call: TRBV4-2
j_call: TRBJ1-5
clone_size: -
cdr3_aa: CASSQDGTLNSNQPQHF
cdr3_nt: TGTGCCAGCAGCCAAGATGGGACACTCAATAGCAATCAGCCCCAGCATTTT

d_call: -
v_call: TRBV11-2
j_call: TRBJ2-2
clone_size: few
cdr3_aa: CASSLNPGTPGELFF
cdr3_nt: TGTGCCAGCAGCTTAAACCCAGGGACTCCCGGGGAGCTGTTTTTT

d_call: TRBD1
v_call: TRBV9
j_call: TRBJ2-1
clone_size: once
cdr3_aa: CASSVVLGQGVEQFF
cdr3_nt: TGTGCCAGCAGCGTAGTGTTGGGACAGGGGGTCGAGCAGTTCTTC

d_call: TRBD1
v_call: TRBV28
j_call: TRBJ2-5
clone_size: -
cdr3_aa: CASSLTGGGQETQYF
cdr3_nt: TGTGCCAGCAGCCTGACAGGGGGTGGCCAAGAGACCCAGTACTTC

d_call: TRBD1
v_call: TRBV5-6
j_call: TRBJ2-7
clone_size: -
cdr3_aa: CASSLDQGADEQYF
cdr3_nt: TGTGCCAGCAGCTTGGACCAGGGGGCCGACGAGCAGTACTTC

d_call: TRBD1
v_call: TRBV9
j_call: TRBJ2-1
clone_size: -
cdr3_aa: CASSVVDRGIYNEQFF
cdr3_nt: TGTGCCAGCAGCGTAGTCGACAGGGGGATCTACAATGAGCAGTTCTTC

d_call: TRBD1
v_call: TRBV9
j_call: TRBJ1-4
clone_size: -
cdr3_aa: CASSVGQGRGNEKLFF
cdr3_nt: TGTGCCAGCAGCGTGGGACAGGGCAGGGGTAATGAAAAACTGTTTTTT

d_call: TRBD2
v_call: TRBV9
j_call: TRBJ2-1
clone_size: -
cdr3_aa: CASSVGLAGDGGTYNEQFF
cdr3_nt: TGTGCCAGCAGCGTAGGACTAGCGGGGGATGGTGGGACCTACAATGAGCAGTTCTTC

d_call: -
v_call: TRBV5-1
j_call: TRBJ1-4
clone_size: -
cdr3_aa: CASSFPGGTADEKLFF
cdr3_nt: TGCGCCAGCAGCTTCCCCGGGGGGACGGCGGATGAAAAACTGTTTTTT

d_call: TRBD2
v_call: TRBV4-2
j_call: TRBJ2-1
clone_size: -
cdr3_aa: CASSQDLLASGYNEQFF
cdr3_nt: TGTGCCAGCAGCCAAGATTTACTAGCGTCCGGATACAATGAGCAGTTCTTC

d_call: TRBD2
v_call: TRBV5-1
j_call: TRBJ2-1
clone_size: -
cdr3_aa: CASSLGGGTYNEQFF
cdr3_nt: TGCGCCAGCAGCTTGGGCGGGGGGACCTACAATGAGCAGTTCTTC

d_call: -
v_call: TRBV9
j_call: TRBJ1-3
clone_size: once
cdr3_aa: CASSGGSSGNTIYF
cdr3_nt: TGTGCCAGCAGCGGGGGCTCCTCTGGAAACACCATATATTTT

d_call: -
v_call: TRBV2
j_call: TRBJ1-4
clone_size: -
cdr3_aa: CASSEAGEGVATNEKLFF
cdr3_nt: TGTGCCAGCAGTGAGGCAGGGGAGGGGGTAGCAACTAATGAAAAACTGTTTTTT

d_call: -
v_call: TRBV5-1
j_call: TRBJ1-5
clone_size: -
cdr3_aa: CASSLGGGDQPQHF
cdr3_nt: TGCGCCAGCAGCTTGGGGGGGGGAGATCAGCCCCAGCATTTT

d_call: TRBD1
v_call: TRBV7-9
j_call: TRBJ2-2
clone_size: -
cdr3_aa: CSSSLDRATGELFF
cdr3_nt: TGTTCCAGCAGCCTCGACAGGGCTACCGGGGAGCTGTTTTTT

d_call: -
v_call: TRBV5-1
j_call: TRBJ2-3
clone_size: -
cdr3_aa: CASSIGTFSTDTQYF
cdr3_nt: TGCGCCAGCAGCATTGGGACTTTTTCCACAGATACGCAGTATTTT

d_call: -
v_call: TRBV2
j_call: TRBJ1-2
clone_size: -
cdr3_aa: CASSAEGEGGYTF
cdr3_nt: TGTGCCAGCTCGGCAGAGGGAGAAGGAGGCTACACCTTC

d_call: TRBD1
v_call: TRBV19
j_call: TRBJ1-1
clone_size: once
cdr3_aa: CASRDRDGGKRAFF
cdr3_nt: TGTGCCAGCAGGGACAGGGATGGTGGAAAACGAGCTTTCTTT

d_call: -
v_call: TRBV7-9
j_call: TRBJ2-1
clone_size: few
cdr3_aa: CASIRRDEQFF
cdr3_nt: TGTGCCAGCATTCGGCGGGACGAGCAGTTCTTC

d_call: TRBD1
v_call: TRBV5-1
j_call: TRBJ2-7
clone_size: -
cdr3_aa: CASSLEATGSSDEQYF
cdr3_nt: TGCGCCAGCAGCTTGGAAGCGACAGGGTCTTCCGACGAGCAGTACTTC

d_call: -
v_call: TRBV30
j_call: TRBJ1-6
clone_size: few
cdr3_aa: CAWSVPGSSYNSPLHF
cdr3_nt: TGTGCCTGGAGTGTACCGGGGAGCTCCTATAATTCACCCCTCCACTTT

d_call: TRBD1
v_call: TRBV5-1
j_call: TRBJ2-7
clone_size: -
cdr3_aa: CASSLLRDRGRPYEQYF
cdr3_nt: TGCGCCAGCAGCTTACTCCGGGACAGGGGGCGCCCCTACGAGCAGTACTTC

d_call: TRBD2
v_call: TRBV7-8
j_call: TRBJ2-3
clone_size: -
cdr3_aa: CASTTSGSYSDTQYF
cdr3_nt: TGTGCCAGCACGACTAGCGGGAGTTATTCAGATACGCAGTATTTT

d_call: -
v_call: TRBV6-5
j_call: TRBJ1-1
clone_size: -
cdr3_aa: CASKEGLNTEAFF
cdr3_nt: TGTGCCAGCAAAGAGGGTCTGAACACTGAAGCTTTCTTT

d_call: TRBD2
v_call: TRBV9
j_call: TRBJ2-1
clone_size: few
cdr3_aa: CASSVAGTSGNEQFF
cdr3_nt: TGTGCCAGCAGCGTAGCCGGGACTAGCGGCAATGAGCAGTTCTTC

d_call: -
v_call: TRBV6-4
j_call: TRBJ2-2
clone_size: -
cdr3_aa: CASARDWNTGELFF
cdr3_nt: TGTGCCAGCGCCCGGGACTGGAACACCGGGGAGCTGTTTTTT

d_call: -
v_call: TRBV7-2
j_call: TRBJ1-3
clone_size: few
cdr3_aa: CASSLTFSGNTIYF
cdr3_nt: TGTGCCAGCAGCCTAACGTTCTCTGGAAACACCATATATTTT

d_call: TRBD2
v_call: TRBV19
j_call: TRBJ2-3
clone_size: -
cdr3_aa: CASSIWREASDTQYF
cdr3_nt: TGTGCCAGTAGTATTTGGCGGGAGGCGTCAGATACGCAGTATTTT

d_call: TRBD2
v_call: TRBV27
j_call: TRBJ2-7
clone_size: -
cdr3_aa: CASSETALAGAEQYF
cdr3_nt: TGTGCCAGCAGCGAGACCGCACTAGCGGGAGCCGAGCAGTACTTC

d_call: -
v_call: TRBV30
j_call: TRBJ1-1
clone_size: -
cdr3_aa: CAWSREVNTEAFF
cdr3_nt: TGTGCCTGGAGTAGGGAGGTGAACACTGAAGCTTTCTTT

d_call: -
v_call: TRBV5-1
j_call: TRBJ1-1
clone_size: -
cdr3_aa: CASRQEGGTEAFF
cdr3_nt: TGCGCCAGCAGACAAGAAGGGGGCACTGAAGCTTTCTTT

d_call: -
v_call: TRBV30
j_call: TRBJ1-3
clone_size: -
cdr3_aa: CAWSVGAGAGNTIYF
cdr3_nt: TGTGCCTGGAGTGTAGGGGCAGGGGCTGGAAACACCATATATTTT

d_call: -
v_call: TRBV11-2
j_call: TRBJ2-7
clone_size: -
cdr3_aa: CASSLGPGARTYEQYF
cdr3_nt: TGTGCCAGCAGCTTAGGACCAGGGGCCCGGACCTACGAGCAGTACTTC

d_call: -
v_call: TRBV5-1
j_call: TRBJ1-4
clone_size: few
cdr3_aa: CASSLAGGGEKLFF
cdr3_nt: TGCGCCAGCAGCTTGGCGGGGGGCGGTGAAAAACTGTTTTTT

d_call: -
v_call: TRBV5-6
j_call: TRBJ2-5
clone_size: -
cdr3_aa: CASSLAGLGGTQYF
cdr3_nt: TGTGCCAGCAGCTTGGCTGGTCTAGGAGGGACCCAGTACTTC

d_call: -
v_call: TRBV9
j_call: TRBJ1-3
clone_size: -
cdr3_aa: CASSVEPVGNTIYF
cdr3_nt: TGTGCCAGCAGCGTAGAACCGGTCGGAAACACCATATATTTT

d_call: -
v_call: TRBV7-8
j_call: TRBJ1-5
clone_size: -
cdr3_aa: CASQRGPRTQNQPQHF
cdr3_nt: TGTGCCTCACAGCGGGGGCCCCGGACACAGAATCAGCCCCAGCATTTT

d_call: -
v_call: TRBV5-1
j_call: TRBJ2-3
clone_size: -
cdr3_aa: CASSLASRADTQYF
cdr3_nt: TGCGCCAGCAGCTTGGCTAGCAGAGCAGATACGCAGTATTTT

d_call: TRBD1
v_call: TRBV7-3
j_call: TRBJ2-2
clone_size: -
cdr3_aa: CASSRGTANTGELFF
cdr3_nt: TGTGCCAGCAGCCGAGGGACAGCGAACACCGGGGAGCTGTTTTTT

d_call: TRBD2
v_call: TRBV5-1
j_call: TRBJ2-5
clone_size: -
cdr3_aa: CASELAGAGETQYF
cdr3_nt: TGCGCCAGTGAACTAGCGGGAGCTGGAGAGACCCAGTACTTC